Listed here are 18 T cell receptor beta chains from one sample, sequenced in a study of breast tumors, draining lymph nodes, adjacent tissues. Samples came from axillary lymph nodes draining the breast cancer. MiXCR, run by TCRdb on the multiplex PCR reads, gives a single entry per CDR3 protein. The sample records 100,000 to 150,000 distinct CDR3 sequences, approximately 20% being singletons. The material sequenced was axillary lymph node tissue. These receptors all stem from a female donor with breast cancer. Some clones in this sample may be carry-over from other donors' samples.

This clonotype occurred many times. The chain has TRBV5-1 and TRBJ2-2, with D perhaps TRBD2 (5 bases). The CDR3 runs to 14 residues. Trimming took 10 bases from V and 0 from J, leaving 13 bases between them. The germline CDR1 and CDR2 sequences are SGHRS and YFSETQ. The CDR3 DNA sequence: TGCGCCGGTCGAGAAGCGGCGAACACCGGGGAGCTGTTTTTT. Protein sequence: CAGREAANTGELFF.

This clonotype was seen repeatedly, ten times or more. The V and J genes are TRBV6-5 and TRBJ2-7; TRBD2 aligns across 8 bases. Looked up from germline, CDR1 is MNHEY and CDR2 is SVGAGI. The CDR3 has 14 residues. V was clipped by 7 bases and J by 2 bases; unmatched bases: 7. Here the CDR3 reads CASTRGGGTYEQYF. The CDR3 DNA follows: TGTGCCAGCACCCGGGGGGGGGGTACCTACGAGCAGTACTTC.

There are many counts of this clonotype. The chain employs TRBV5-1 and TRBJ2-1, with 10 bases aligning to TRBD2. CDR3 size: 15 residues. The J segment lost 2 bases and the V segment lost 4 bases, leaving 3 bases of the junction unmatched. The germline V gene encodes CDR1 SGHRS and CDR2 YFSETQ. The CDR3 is CASSETSGPYNEQFF. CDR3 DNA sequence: TGCGCCAGCAGCGAGACTAGCGGGCCCTACAATGAGCAGTTCTTC.

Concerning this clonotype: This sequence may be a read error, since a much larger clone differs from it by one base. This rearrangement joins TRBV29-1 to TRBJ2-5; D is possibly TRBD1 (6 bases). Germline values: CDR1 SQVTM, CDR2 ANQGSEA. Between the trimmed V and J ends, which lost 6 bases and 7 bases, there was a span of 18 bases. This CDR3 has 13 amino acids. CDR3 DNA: TGCAGCGTGGGGGCCAGCCAAAGGGGGACCCAGTACTTC. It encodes CSVGASQRGTQYF.

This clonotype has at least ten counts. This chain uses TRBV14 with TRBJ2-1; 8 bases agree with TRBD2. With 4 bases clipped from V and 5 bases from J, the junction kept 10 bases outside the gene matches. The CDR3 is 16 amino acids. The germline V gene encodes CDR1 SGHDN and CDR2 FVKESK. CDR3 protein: CASSPRRGRQDNEQFF. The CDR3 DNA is TGTGCCAGCAGCCCCCGGCGCGGGAGGCAAGACAATGAGCAGTTCTTC. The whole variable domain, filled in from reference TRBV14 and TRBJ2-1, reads EAGVTQFPSHSVIEKGQTVTLRCDPISGHDNLYWYRRVMGKEIKFLLHFVKESKQDESGMPNNRFLAERTGGTYSTLKVQPAELEDSGVYFCASSPRRGRQDNEQFFGPGTRLTVL.

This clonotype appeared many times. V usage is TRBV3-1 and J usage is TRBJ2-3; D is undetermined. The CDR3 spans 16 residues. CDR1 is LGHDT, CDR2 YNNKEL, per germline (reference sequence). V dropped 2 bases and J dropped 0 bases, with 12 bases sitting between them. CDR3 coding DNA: TGTGCCAGCAGCCAATGGAAGGGTGGGAGCACAGATACGCAGTATTTT. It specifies CASSQWKGGSTDTQYF.

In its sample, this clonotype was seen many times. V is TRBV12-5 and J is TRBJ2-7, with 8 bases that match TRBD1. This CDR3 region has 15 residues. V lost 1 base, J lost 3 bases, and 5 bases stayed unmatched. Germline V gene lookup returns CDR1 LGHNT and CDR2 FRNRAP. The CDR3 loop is CASGLATGVNYEQYF. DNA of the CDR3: TGTGCTAGTGGTTTGGCGACAGGGGTCAACTACGAGCAGTACTTC.

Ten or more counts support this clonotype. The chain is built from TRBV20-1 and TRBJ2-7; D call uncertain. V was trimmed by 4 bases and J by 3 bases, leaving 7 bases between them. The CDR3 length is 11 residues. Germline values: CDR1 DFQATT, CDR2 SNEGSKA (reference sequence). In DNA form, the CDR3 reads TGCAGTGCTAAAGACGGCTACGAGCAGTACTTC. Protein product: CSAKDGYEQYF.

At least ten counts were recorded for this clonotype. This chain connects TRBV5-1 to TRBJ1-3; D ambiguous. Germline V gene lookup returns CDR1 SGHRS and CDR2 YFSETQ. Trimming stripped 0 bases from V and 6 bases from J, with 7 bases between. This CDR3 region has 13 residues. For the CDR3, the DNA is TGCGCCAGCAGCTTGGATAGGGAAAACACCATATATTTT. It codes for CASSLDRENTIYF.

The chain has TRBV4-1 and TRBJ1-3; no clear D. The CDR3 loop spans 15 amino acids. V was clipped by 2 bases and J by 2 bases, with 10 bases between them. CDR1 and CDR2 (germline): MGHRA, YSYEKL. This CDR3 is CASSQSSVAGNTIYF. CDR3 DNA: TGCGCCAGCAGCCAATCTTCCGTGGCTGGAAACACCATATATTTT.

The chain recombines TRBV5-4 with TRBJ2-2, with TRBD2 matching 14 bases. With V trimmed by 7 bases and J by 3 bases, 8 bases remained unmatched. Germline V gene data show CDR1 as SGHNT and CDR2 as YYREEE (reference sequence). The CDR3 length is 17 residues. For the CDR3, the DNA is TGTGCCAGCGGAAGGACTAGCGGGAGGACCGACACCGGGGAGCTGTTTTTT. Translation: CASGRTSGRTDTGELFF. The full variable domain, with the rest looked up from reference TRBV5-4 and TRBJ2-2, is ETGVTQSPTHLIKTRGQQVTLRCSSQSGHNTVSWYQQALGQGPQFIFQYYREEENGRGNFPPRFSGLQFPNYSSELNVNALELDDSALYLCASGRTSGRTDTGELFFGEGSRLTVL.

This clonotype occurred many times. The CDR3 sequence: CSAVSGEEIDTQYF. DNA for the CDR3: TGCAGTGCTGTTAGCGGGGAGGAGATAGATACGCAGTATTTT. The rearrangement links TRBV20-1 to TRBJ2-3; 8 positions match TRBD2. The CDR3 spans 14 residues. Germline V CDR1 and CDR2: DFQATT, SNEGSKA (reference sequence). The V segment lost 5 bases and the J segment 5 bases; nucleotides outside the gene matches: 9.

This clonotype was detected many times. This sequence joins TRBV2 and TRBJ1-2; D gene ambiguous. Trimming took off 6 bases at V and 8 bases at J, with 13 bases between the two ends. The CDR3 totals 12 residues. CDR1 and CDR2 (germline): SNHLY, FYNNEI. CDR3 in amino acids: CASRTSSGGYTF. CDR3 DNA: TGTGCCAGCAGGACCTCATCGGGCGGCTACACCTTC. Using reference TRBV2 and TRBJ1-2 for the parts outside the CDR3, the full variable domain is EPEVTQTPSHQVTQMGQEVILRCVPISNHLYFYWYRQILGQKVEFLVSFYNNEISEKSEIFDDQFSVERPDGSNFTLKIRSTKLEDSAMYFCASRTSSGGYTFGSGTRLTVV.

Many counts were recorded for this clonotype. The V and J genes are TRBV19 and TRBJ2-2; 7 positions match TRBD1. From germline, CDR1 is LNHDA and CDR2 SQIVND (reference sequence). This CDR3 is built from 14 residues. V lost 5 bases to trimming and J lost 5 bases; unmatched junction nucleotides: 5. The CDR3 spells CASSVQGRTGELFF. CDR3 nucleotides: TGTGCCAGTAGTGTACAGGGGAGAACCGGGGAGCTGTTTTTT.

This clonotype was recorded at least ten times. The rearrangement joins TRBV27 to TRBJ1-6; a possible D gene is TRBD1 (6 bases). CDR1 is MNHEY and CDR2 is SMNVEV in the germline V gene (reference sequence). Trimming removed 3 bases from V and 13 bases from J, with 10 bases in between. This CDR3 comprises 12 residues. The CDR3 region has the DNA TGTGCCAGCAGTTTCGATACAGGGCCCCTCCACTTT. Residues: CASSFDTGPLHF.

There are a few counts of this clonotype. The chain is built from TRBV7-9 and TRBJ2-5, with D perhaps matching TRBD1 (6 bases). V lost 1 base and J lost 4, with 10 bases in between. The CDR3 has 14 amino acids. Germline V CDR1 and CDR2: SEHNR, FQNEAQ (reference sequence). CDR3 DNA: TGTGCCAGCAGCTTAGGGACAGTTGGAGAGACCCAGTACTTC. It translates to CASSLGTVGETQYF. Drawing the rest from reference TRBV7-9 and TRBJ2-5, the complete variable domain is DTGVSQNPRHKITKRGQNVTFRCDPISEHNRLYWYRQTLGQGPEFLTYFQNEAQLEKSRLLSDRFSAERPKGSFSTLEIQRTEQGDSAMYLCASSLGTVGETQYFGPGTRLLVL.

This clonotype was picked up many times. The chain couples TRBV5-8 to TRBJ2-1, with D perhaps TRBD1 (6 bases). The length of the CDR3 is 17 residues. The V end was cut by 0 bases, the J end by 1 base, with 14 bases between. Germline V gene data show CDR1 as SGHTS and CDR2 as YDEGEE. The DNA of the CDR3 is TGTGCCAGCAGCTTGGTTTTTGGGACAAATTCCTACAATGAGCAGTTCTTC. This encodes CASSLVFGTNSYNEQFF.

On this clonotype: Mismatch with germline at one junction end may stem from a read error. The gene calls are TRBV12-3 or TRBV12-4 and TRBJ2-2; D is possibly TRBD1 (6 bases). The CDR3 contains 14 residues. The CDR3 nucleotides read TGTGCCGGCAGTTTAGGGCAGGGGTCCGGGGAGCTGTTTTTT. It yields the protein CAGSLGQGSGELFF.